The T cell receptor (beta chain) described here comes from a study of spatial heterogeneity in lung cancer. At the level of the study: Beta-chain sequences consistently outnumbered alpha-chain sequences in detection. Overall study results and limits: Counts of expanded intratumoral alpha and beta TCRs tracked tumor mutation counts.

Specified time point: sample taken at primary tumor resection. This clonotype is categorized as medium-sized. Its matching antigen is unknown. Being off target in a library aimed at alpha chains, this beta chain has a size of little meaning. TCRdb reprocessed the 5' RACE reads with MiXCR, giving one entry per CDR3 protein. The sample holds around 6,200 distinct CDR3 sequences, roughly an eighth seen once. The CDR3 consists of 13 residues. V was pared by 3 bases and J by 0 bases, with 5 bases between. V gene TRBV12-3 or TRBV12-4 combines with J gene TRBJ1-2; D is uncertain. Sequenced here: lung tumor tissue, sampled at surgery. The source is a male donor with early-stage non-small cell lung cancer. For the CDR3, the DNA is TGTGCCAGCAGTTTCTACACTAACTATGGCTACACCTTC. Its translation: CASSFYTNYGYTF.